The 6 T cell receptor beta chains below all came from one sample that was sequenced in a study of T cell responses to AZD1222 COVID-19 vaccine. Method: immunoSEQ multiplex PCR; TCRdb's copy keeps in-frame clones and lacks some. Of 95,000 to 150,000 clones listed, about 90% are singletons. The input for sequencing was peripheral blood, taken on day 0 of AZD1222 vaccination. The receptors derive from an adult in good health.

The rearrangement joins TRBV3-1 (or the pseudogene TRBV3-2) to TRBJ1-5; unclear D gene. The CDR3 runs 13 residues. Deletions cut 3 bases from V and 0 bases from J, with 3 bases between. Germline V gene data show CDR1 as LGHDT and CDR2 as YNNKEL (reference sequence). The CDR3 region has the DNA TGTGCCAGCAGCCAGGATAGCAATCAGCCCCAGCATTTT. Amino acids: CASSQDSNQPQHF.

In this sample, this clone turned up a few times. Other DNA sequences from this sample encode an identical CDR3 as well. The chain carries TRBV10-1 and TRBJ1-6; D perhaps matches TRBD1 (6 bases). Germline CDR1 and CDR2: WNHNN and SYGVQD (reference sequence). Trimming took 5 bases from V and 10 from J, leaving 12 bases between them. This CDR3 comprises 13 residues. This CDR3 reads CASSPNRESPLHF. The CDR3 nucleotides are TGCGCCAGCAGTCCCAACAGGGAATCACCCCTCCACTTT.

CDR3 sequence: CASSVDRQGETGELFF. The CDR3 region has the DNA TGTGCCAGCAGCGTAGATAGACAGGGGGAAACCGGGGAGCTGTTTTTT. The rearrangement uses TRBV9 and TRBJ2-2, with 9 bases identical to TRBD1. The CDR3 loop spans 16 amino acids. CDR1 and CDR2 (germline): SGDLS, YYNGEE. V lost 0 bases to trimming and J lost 5 bases; unmatched junction nucleotides: 5.

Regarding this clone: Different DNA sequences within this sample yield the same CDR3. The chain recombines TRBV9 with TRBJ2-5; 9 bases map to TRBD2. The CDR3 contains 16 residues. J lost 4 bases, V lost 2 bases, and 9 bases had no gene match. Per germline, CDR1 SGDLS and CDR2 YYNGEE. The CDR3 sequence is CASSVGPGGGGETQYF. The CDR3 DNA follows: TGTGCCAGCAGCGTGGGTCCTGGCGGGGGGGGAGAGACCCAGTACTTC.

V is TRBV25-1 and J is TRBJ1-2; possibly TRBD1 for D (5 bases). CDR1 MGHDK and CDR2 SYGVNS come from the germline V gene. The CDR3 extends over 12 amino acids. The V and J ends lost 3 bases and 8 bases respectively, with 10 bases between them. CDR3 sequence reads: CASSERGEGYTF. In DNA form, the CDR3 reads TGTGCCAGCAGTGAGAGAGGGGAGGGCTACACCTTC.

CDR3 in amino acids: CASSYHRLGAETQYF. The DNA of the CDR3 is TGTGCCAGCAGTTACCACCGACTAGGGGCAGAGACCCAGTACTTC. V usage is TRBV6-2 or TRBV6-3 and J usage is TRBJ2-5; possibly TRBD2 for D (6 bases). The CDR3 runs to 15 residues. The germline CDR1 and CDR2 sequences are MNHEY and SVGEGT. Trimming took 2 bases from V and 4 from J, leaving 14 bases between them.